This is a list of T cell receptor beta chains from one sample in a study of T cells generated in artificial thymic organoids. TCRdb independently ran MiXCR on the 5' RACE reads; one entry per CDR3 protein. The top ten hold about 2.4% of the sample, which has roughly 5,100 distinct CDR3 sequences, over 30% seen once. The specimen was naive CD8+ T cells from blood. These receptors all stem from a human donor who gave cord blood stem cells for thymic organoid culture, a cardiac surgery patient who gave postnatal thymus, or a blood donor (not recorded which). Each CDR3 is given with its conserved first and last residue. The order of the fields is J gene, clone size, D gene, V gene, CDR3 protein, CDR3 DNA. D genes are given only for firm matches. The size entry is marked missing in some rows and otherwise reads once, few, many or a size class.

TRBJ1-1	once	-	TRBV29-1	CSVEGRGRGTEASF	TGCAGCGTTGAAGGTCGCGGGAGAGGCACTGAAGCTTCCTTT
TRBJ1-4	-	TRBD1	TRBV12-3/TRBV12-4	CASTLGGQAVEKLFF	TGTGCCAGCACACTCGGCGGACAGGCAGTTGAAAAACTGTTTTTT
TRBJ2-7	once	-	TRBV5-1	CASSLEGHPYEQYF	TGCGCCAGCAGCTTGGAGGGACACCCCTACGAGCAGTACTTC
TRBJ1-2	-	TRBD1	TRBV2	CASSEGGQHYGYTF	TGTGCCAGCAGTGAAGGGGGACAGCACTATGGCTACACCTTC
TRBJ1-6	medium-sized	-	TRBV15	CATSTDVEAYNSPLHF	TGTGCCACCAGCACCGATGTAGAAGCCTATAATTCACCCCTCCACTTT
TRBJ2-3	-	-	TRBV7-9	CASSLLRVSTDTQYF	TGTGCCAGCAGCTTACTTCGGGTTTCCACAGATACGCAGTATTTT
TRBJ2-3	-	TRBD2	TRBV20-1	CSFMGLATDTQYF	TGCAGTTTTATGGGACTAGCCACAGATACGCAGTATTTT
TRBJ2-1	few	TRBD2	TRBV7-8	CASSRLAGDHNEQFF	TGTGCCAGCAGCCGACTAGCGGGAGACCACAATGAGCAGTTCTTC
TRBJ1-1	medium-sized	TRBD1	TRBV2	CASRGQGWTEAFF	TGTGCCAGCAGGGGACAGGGGTGGACTGAAGCTTTCTTT
TRBJ2-7	medium-sized	-	TRBV11-2	CASSSPHRGYEQYF	TGTGCCAGCAGCTCTCCCCACAGAGGGTACGAGCAGTACTTC
TRBJ2-5	-	TRBD2	TRBV5-1	CASSFPRLAAGEYQETQYF	TGCGCCAGCAGCTTTCCAAGACTAGCGGCTGGGGAGTACCAAGAGACCCAGTACTTC
TRBJ2-2	few	-	TRBV20-1	CSARGIDAGQNTGELFF	TGCAGTGCCAGAGGGATAGATGCAGGTCAGAACACCGGGGAGCTGTTTTTT
TRBJ2-7	few	TRBD1	TRBV7-9	CASSGPGQGHEQYF	TGTGCCAGCAGCGGACCGGGACAGGGGCACGAGCAGTACTTC
TRBJ2-1	few	-	TRBV27	CASAVSRLYNEQFF	TGTGCCAGCGCCGTCAGCAGGTTGTACAATGAGCAGTTCTTC
TRBJ2-7	few	-	TRBV12-3/TRBV12-4	CASSLAPNTYEQYF	TGTGCCAGCAGTTTAGCCCCCAACACCTACGAGCAGTACTTC
TRBJ1-5	-	TRBD1	TRBV4-1	CASSQGQGYGQPQHF	TGCGCCAGCAGCCAAGGACAGGGATATGGACAGCCCCAGCATTTT
TRBJ1-5	-	-	TRBV7-9	CASSLDQTLGQPQHF	TGTGCCAGCAGCTTAGATCAGACACTAGGGCAGCCCCAGCATTTT
TRBJ2-7	-	-	TRBV27	CASSTEGYEQYF	TGTGCCAGCAGTACCGAGGGTTACGAGCAGTACTTC
TRBJ2-7	-	-	TRBV28	CASSQGVGGSYEQYF	TGTGCCAGCAGCCAGGGAGTGGGGGGCTCCTACGAGCAGTACTTC
TRBJ1-1	-	TRBD1	TRBV5-1	CASSLDFSTGQVNTEAFF	TGCGCCAGCAGCTTGGATTTCAGCACGGGACAGGTGAACACTGAAGCTTTCTTT
TRBJ2-7	-	-	TRBV12-3/TRBV12-4	CASSLRADSYEQYF	TGTGCCAGCAGTTTAAGGGCAGACTCCTACGAGCAGTACTTC
TRBJ1-1	medium-sized	-	TRBV2	CASSERWAGLNTEAFF	TGTGCCAGCAGTGAAAGGTGGGCAGGCCTGAACACTGAAGCTTTCTTT
TRBJ1-6	-	TRBD1	TRBV5-4	CASSLGAGGSPLHF	TGTGCCAGCAGTCTAGGGGCAGGGGGTTCACCCCTCCACTTT
TRBJ1-2	medium-sized	TRBD1	TRBV28	CASSRDRNYGYTF	TGTGCCAGCAGTCGGGACAGAAACTATGGCTACACCTTC
TRBJ2-7	medium-sized	-	TRBV5-1	CASSLDRNYYEQYF	TGCGCCAGCAGCTTGGACAGGAATTACTACGAGCAGTACTTC
TRBJ1-5	-	-	TRBV7-9	CASSLTVSGEPQHF	TGTGCCAGCAGCTTAACCGTCTCTGGTGAGCCCCAGCATTTT
TRBJ2-1	once	-	TRBV11-2	CASSYTVAEQFF	TGTGCCAGCAGCTATACTGTCGCTGAGCAGTTCTTC
TRBJ2-3	medium-sized	TRBD2	TRBV28	CASSFRGVPRTDTQYF	TGTGCCAGCAGTTTCCGGGGGGTCCCTCGCACAGATACGCAGTATTTT
TRBJ2-7	few	-	TRBV3-1	CASSQTGTGGYEQYF	TGTGCCAGCAGCCAAACCGGGACCGGTGGGTACGAGCAGTACTTC
TRBJ2-5	medium-sized	-	TRBV6-5	CASAPVGTMTETQYF	TGTGCCAGCGCCCCCGTCGGGACAATGACGGAGACCCAGTACTTC
TRBJ2-7	medium-sized	TRBD1	TRBV4-1	CASSQVVRTGFYEQYF	TGCGCCAGCAGCCAAGTCGTTAGGACAGGGTTCTACGAGCAGTACTTC
TRBJ2-7	few	-	TRBV6-1	CASSESGPYEQYF	TGTGCCAGCAGTGAATCGGGGCCCTACGAGCAGTACTTC
TRBJ2-1	-	-	TRBV11-2	CASSLYGQGWSYSYNEQFF	TGTGCCAGCAGCTTATATGGGCAGGGGTGGTCCTACTCCTACAATGAGCAGTTCTTC
TRBJ1-2	-	-	TRBV25-1	CASSESKGIHGYTF	TGTGCCAGCAGTGAATCCAAGGGAATACATGGCTACACCTTC
TRBJ1-1	medium-sized	TRBD1	TRBV19	CASSIGQGTTEAFF	TGTGCCAGTAGTATAGGACAGGGGACCACTGAAGCTTTCTTT
TRBJ2-3	medium-sized	-	TRBV15	CATSRDGGLITDTQYF	TGTGCCACCAGCAGAGATGGGGGACTTATCACAGATACGCAGTATTTT
TRBJ1-5	few	-	TRBV7-9	CASSLTVSGGPQHF	TGTGCCAGCAGCTTAACCGTCTCTGGTGGGCCCCAGCATTTT
TRBJ2-1	-	-	TRBV12-3/TRBV12-4	CASTGGGNEQFF	TGTGCCAGCACCGGAGGGGGGAATGAGCAGTTCTTC
TRBJ1-3	medium-sized	-	TRBV7-9	CASNEAGRRNTIYF	TGTGCCAGCAACGAAGCCGGGAGAAGAAACACCATATATTTT
TRBJ2-1	-	TRBD2	TRBV20-1	CSARALAGSPYNEQFF	TGCAGTGCTAGGGCCCTAGCGGGAAGTCCCTACAATGAGCAGTTCTTC
TRBJ1-5	-	-	TRBV27	CASSLWRGVQPQHF	TGTGCCAGCAGTTTATGGCGGGGGGTTCAGCCCCAGCATTTT
TRBJ2-7	-	-	TRBV20-1	CSARPRIHEQYF	TGCAGTGCGCGGCCGAGAATCCACGAGCAGTACTTC
TRBJ2-1	-	TRBD2	TRBV27	CASSFWASGSSQFF	TGTGCCAGCAGTTTCTGGGCTAGCGGGAGCTCGCAGTTCTTC